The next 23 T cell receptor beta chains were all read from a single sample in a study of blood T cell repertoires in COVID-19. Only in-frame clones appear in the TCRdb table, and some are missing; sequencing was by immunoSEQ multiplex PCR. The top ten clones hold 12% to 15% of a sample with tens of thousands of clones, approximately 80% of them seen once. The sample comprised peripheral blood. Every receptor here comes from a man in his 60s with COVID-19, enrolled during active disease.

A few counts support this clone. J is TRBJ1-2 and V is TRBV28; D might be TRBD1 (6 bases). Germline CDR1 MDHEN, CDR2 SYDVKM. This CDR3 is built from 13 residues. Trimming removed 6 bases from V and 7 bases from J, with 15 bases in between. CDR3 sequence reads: CASSTRGVFGYTF. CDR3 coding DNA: TGTGCCAGCAGCACCAGGGGCGTCTTTGGCTACACCTTC.

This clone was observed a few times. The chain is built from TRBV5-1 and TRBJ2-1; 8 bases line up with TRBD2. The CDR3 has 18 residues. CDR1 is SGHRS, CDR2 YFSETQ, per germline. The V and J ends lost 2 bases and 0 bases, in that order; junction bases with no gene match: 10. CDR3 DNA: TGCGCCAGCAGCTTTGGGACTAGTGGGGATGGCTCCTACAATGAGCAGTTCTTC. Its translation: CASSFGTSGDGSYNEQFF.

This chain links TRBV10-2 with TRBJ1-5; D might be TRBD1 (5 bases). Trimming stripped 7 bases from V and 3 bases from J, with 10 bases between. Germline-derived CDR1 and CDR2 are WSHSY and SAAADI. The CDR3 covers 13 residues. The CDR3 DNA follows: TGCGCCAGCACCCAGGGATACAATCAGCCCCAGCATTTT. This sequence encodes CASTQGYNQPQHF.

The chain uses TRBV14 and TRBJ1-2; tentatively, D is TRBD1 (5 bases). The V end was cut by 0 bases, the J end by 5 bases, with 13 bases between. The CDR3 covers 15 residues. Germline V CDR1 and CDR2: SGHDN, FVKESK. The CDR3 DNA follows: TGTGCCAGCAGCCAAGATAGGAGACAGCCGTATGGCTACACCTTC. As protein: CASSQDRRQPYGYTF.

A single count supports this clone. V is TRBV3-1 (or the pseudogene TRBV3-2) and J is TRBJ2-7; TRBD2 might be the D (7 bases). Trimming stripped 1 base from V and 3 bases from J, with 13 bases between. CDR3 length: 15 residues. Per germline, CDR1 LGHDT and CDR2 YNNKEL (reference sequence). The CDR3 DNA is TGTGCCAGCAGCCAAGGTGGGGGGGCTGGCTACGAGCAGTACTTC. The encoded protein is CASSQGGGAGYEQYF.

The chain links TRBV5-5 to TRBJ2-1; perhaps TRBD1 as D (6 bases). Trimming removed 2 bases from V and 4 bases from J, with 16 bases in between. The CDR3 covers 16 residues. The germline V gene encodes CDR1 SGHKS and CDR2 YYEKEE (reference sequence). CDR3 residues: CASSFYGVGTYNEQFF. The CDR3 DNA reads TGTGCCAGCAGCTTTTATGGGGTCGGGACATACAATGAGCAGTTCTTC.

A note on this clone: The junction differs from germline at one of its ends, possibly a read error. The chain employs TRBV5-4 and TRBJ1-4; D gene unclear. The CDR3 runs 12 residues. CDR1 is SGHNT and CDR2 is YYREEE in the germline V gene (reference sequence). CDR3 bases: TGTGCCAGCAGCGGCGGGGAGGAGAAAACTGTTTTT. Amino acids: CASSGGEEKTVF.

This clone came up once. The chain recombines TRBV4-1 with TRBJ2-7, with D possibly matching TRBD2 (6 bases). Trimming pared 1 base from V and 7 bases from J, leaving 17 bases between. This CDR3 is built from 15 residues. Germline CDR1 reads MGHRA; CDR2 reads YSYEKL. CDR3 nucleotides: TGCGCCAGCAGCCAAGTAACCGCGGGGCCTGGGGAGCAGTACTTC. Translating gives CASSQVTAGPGEQYF.

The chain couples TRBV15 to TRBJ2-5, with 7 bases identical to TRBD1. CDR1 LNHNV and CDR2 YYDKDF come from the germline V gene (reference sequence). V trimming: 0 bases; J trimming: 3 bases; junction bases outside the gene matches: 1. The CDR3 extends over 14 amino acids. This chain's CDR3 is CATSRDGTEETQYF. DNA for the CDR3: TGTGCCACCAGCAGAGATGGGACAGAAGAGACCCAGTACTTC.

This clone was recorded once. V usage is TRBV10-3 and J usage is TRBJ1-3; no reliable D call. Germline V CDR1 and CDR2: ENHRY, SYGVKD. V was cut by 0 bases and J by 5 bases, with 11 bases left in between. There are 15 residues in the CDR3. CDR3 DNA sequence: TGTGCCATCAGTGAGTCCTCCGGTAATAGAAACACCATATATTTT. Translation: CAISESSGNRNTIYF.

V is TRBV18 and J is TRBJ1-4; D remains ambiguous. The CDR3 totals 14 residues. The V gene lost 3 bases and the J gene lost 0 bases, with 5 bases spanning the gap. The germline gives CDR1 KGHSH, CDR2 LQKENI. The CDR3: CASSPAPTNEKLFF. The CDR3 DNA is TGTGCCAGCTCACCGGCTCCAACTAATGAAAAACTGTTTTTT.

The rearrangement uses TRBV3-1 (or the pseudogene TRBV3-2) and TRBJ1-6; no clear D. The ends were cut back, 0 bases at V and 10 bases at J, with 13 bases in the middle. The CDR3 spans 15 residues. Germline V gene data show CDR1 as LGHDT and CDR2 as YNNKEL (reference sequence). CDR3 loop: CASSQEFSGKSPLHF. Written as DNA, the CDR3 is TGTGCCAGCAGCCAAGAATTCTCGGGGAAATCACCCCTCCACTTT.

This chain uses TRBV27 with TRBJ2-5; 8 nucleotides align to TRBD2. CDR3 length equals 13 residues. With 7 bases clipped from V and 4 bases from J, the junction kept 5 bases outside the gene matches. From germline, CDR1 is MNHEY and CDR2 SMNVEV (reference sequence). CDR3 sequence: CASTHGGGETQYF. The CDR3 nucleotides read TGTGCCAGCACCCACGGGGGGGGAGAGACCCAGTACTTC.

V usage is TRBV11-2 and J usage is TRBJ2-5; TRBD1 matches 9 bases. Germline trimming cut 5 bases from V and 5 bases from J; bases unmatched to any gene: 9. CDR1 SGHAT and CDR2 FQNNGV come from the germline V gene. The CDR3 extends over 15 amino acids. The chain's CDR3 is CASSKTGGTGETQYF. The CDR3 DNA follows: TGTGCCAGCAGCAAGACAGGGGGAACTGGTGAGACCCAGTACTTC.

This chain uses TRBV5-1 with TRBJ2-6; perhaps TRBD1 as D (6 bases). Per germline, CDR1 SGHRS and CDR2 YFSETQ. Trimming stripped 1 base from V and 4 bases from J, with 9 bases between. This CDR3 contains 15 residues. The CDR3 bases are TGCGCCAGCAGCTTGACAGGGACCGGGGCCAACGTCCTGACTTTC. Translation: CASSLTGTGANVLTF.

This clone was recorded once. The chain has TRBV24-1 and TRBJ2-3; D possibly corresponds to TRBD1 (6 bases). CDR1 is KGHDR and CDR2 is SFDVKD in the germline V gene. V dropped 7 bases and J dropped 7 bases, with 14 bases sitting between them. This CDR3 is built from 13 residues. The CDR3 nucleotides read TGTGCCACCAGCAAGACAGGATCACATACGCAGTATTTT. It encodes CATSKTGSHTQYF.

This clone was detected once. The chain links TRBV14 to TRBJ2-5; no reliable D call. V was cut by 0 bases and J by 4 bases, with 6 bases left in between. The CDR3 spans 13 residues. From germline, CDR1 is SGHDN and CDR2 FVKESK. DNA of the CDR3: TGTGCCAGCAGCCAAGACGTCAGAGAGACCCAGTACTTC. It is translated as CASSQDVRETQYF. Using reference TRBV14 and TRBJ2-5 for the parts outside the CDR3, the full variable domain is EAGVTQFPSHSVIEKGQTVTLRCDPISGHDNLYWYRRVMGKEIKFLLHFVKESKQDESGMPNNRFLAERTGGTYSTLKVQPAELEDSGVYFCASSQDVRETQYFGPGTRLLVL.

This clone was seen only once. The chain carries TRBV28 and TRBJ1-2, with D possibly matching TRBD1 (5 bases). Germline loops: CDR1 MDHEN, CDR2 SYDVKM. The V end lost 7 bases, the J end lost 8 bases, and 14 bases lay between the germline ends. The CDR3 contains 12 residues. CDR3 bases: TGTGCCAGCAACTCGAAGGGGTTCGGCTACACCTTC. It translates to CASNSKGFGYTF.

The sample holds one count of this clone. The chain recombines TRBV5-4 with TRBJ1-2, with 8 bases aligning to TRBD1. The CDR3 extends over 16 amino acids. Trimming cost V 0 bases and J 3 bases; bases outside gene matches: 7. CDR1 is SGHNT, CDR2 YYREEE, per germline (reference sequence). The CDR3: CASSLAGTGGYYGYTF. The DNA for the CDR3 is TGTGCCAGCAGCTTGGCGGGAACAGGGGGGTACTATGGCTACACCTTC.

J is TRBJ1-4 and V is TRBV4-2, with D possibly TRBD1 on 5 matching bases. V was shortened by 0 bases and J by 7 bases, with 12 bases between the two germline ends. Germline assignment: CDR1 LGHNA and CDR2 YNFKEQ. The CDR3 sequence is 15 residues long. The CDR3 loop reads CASSQEAQGSEKLFF. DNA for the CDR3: TGTGCCAGCAGCCAAGAAGCGCAGGGCAGTGAAAAACTGTTTTTT.

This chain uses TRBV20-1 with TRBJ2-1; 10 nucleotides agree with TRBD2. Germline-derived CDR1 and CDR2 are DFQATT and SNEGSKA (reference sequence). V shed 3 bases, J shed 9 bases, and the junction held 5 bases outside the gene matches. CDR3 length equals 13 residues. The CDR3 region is CSASSGGLFEQFF. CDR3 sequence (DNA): TGCAGTGCTAGTAGCGGGGGGTTGTTTGAGCAGTTCTTC.

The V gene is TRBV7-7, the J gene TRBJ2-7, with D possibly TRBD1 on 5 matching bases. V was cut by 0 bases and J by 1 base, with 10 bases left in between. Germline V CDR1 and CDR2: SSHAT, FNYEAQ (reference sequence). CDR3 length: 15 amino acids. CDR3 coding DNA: TGTGCCAGCAGCTTAGCCCAGGGTGAATCCTACGAGCAGTACTTC. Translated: CASSLAQGESYEQYF.

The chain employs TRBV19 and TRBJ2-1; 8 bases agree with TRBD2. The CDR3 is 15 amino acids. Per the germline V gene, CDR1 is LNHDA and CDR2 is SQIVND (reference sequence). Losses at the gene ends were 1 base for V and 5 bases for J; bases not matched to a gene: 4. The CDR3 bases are TGTGCCAGTAGTATAGCCGGGAGGGGGAACAATGAGCAGTTCTTC. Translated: CASSIAGRGNNEQFF. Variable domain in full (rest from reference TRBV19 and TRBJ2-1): DGGITQSPKYLFRKEGQNVTLSCEQNLNHDAMYWYRQDPGQGLRLIYYSQIVNDFQKGDIAEGYSVSREKKESFPLTVTSAQKNPTAFYLCASSIAGRGNNEQFFGPGTRLTVL.